This paragraph covers one T cell receptor beta chain sequence. Germline CDR1 SNHLY, CDR2 FYNNEI. Germline trimming cut 5 bases from V and 3 bases from J; bases unmatched to any gene: 7. CDR3 size: 16 residues. The data were taken from a study of cytomegalovirus exposure and HLA in healthy donors. The PCR made use of 60 Vbeta and 13 Jbeta primers. Some clones are missing from TCRdb's copy, which holds only in-frame ones; the method was immunoSEQ multiplex PCR. The sample shows approximately 210,000 clones, approximately 79% of them seen only once. This sequence originates from a girl between 5 and 17 years old in good health and CMV-seropositive. Material: PBMCs. This chain connects TRBV2 to TRBJ1-5; 10 nucleotides match TRBD1. The CDR3 spells CASSFGQGGYNQPQHF. The CDR3 DNA follows: TGTGCCAGCAGTTTCGGACAGGGGGGATACAATCAGCCCCAGCATTTT.